Given below is one TCR beta chain in context. This sample was included in a study of cytomegalovirus exposure and HLA in healthy donors. This table comes from immunoSEQ multiplex PCR, and its TCRdb copy is limited to in-frame clones, with some not included. Of about 64,000 clones listed, approximately 90% are singletons. V was pared by 0 bases and J by 2 bases, with 12 bases between. The CDR3 has 15 residues. Germline V gene lookup returns CDR1 SGHRS and CDR2 YFSETQ. The V and J genes are TRBV5-1 and TRBJ2-7, with D perhaps TRBD1 (6 bases). The sample taken for sequencing was PBMCs. The receptor was derived from a woman aged 18-35 years in good health and CMV-seronegative. The CDR3 loop is CASSLGWDITYEQYF. Written as DNA, the CDR3 is TGCGCCAGCAGCTTGGGGTGGGACATTACCTACGAGCAGTACTTC.